This T cell receptor (beta chain) appears in the sequencing data of a study of blood T cell repertoires in COVID-19. Authors' analysis steps: From reference gene primer amplification, estimates of nucleated cell counts were derived. Sequenced by immunoSEQ multiplex PCR; TCRdb stores in-frame clones only, minus some. From that table come the V and J calls and clone size; the DNA was used to work out D and trimming. This table holds some 200,000 clones, 85% found once. Sequencing was performed on peripheral blood. The source of this sequence is a man aged 45-60 years who had recovered from COVID-19.

DNA of the CDR3: TGTGCCACCAGTGCCCCGTGGAGGACCGGGGAGCTGTTTTTT. Translated: CATSAPWRTGELFF. The chain employs TRBV24-1 and TRBJ2-2; possibly TRBD2 for D (5 bases). The CDR3 runs 14 residues. V lost 5 bases to trimming and J lost 5 bases, with 11 bases between them. From germline, CDR1 is KGHDR and CDR2 SFDVKD.